This T cell receptor (beta chain) was recorded in a study of radiotherapy plus CTLA-4 blockade in lung cancer (dated by TCRdb to between 2017 and 2018). For the study in its entirety: Objective responses were observed in 18% of enrolled patients, and disease control was achieved in about 32%.

Beyond this particular receptor, the publication reports: After treatment with radiotherapy and ipilimumab, TCR clones that originated in tumors expanded in peripheral blood. The strongest predictors of response, as reported, were early dynamic changes in blood T cell clones along with a rise in serum interferon-beta after radiation.

The study tested focal radiation therapy combined with CTLA-4 blockade (ipilimumab) in patients with chemo-refractory metastatic non-small-cell lung cancer. Turning to this clone: Its cognate antigen has yet to be identified. No base quality information exists; no much larger clone differs at one position.

Trimming leaves V shorter by 5 bases and J shorter by 7 bases, with the junction holding 8 bases beyond the gene matches. The CDR3, from cysteine to phenylalanine, totals 15 residues. Only CDR3 DNA remains: 45 bases, in frame from the first base. The germline V gene (reference sequence) provides CDR1 MNHEY and CDR2 SMNVEV. Receptors were amplified or captured by the immunoSEQ multiplex PCR assay. TCRdb stores this immuneACCESS table with in-frame sequences only. Part of the clones is absent; in the studies checked, under half of the shortfall reflects unresolved V genes, and no reason is known for the rest. The sample yields around 71,000 clones; about 72% were counted once. The ten largest make up 16% of the sample.

The sequences come from peripheral blood, collected from a patient treated with radiotherapy plus ipilimumab. Here the chain combines TRBV27 and TRBJ1-6; 7 of the junction bases match TRBD1. The clonotype originates from a human donor with non-small cell lung cancer whose response to radiotherapy plus ipilimumab could not be evaluated. Some clones in this sample may be carry-over from other donors' samples. The nucleotide sequence is given as TGTGCCAGCAGTCCGGCTAGGGGGCGGAATTCACCCCTCCACTTT. This encodes CASSPARGRNSPLHF.